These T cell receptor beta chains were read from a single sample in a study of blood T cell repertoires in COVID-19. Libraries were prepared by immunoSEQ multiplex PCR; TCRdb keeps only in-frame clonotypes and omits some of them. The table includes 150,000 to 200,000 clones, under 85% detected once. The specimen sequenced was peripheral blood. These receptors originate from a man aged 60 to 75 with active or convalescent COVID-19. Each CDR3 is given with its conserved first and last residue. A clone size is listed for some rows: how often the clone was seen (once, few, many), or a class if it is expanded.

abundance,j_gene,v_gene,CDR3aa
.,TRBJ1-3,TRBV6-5,CASSYGLSGNTIYF
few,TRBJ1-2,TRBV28,CASSLEVQGLYTF
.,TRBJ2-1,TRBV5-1,CASSPRRPSSYNEQFF
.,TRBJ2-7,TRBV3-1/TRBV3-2,CASSLFSLYEQYF
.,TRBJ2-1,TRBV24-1,CATSDGVYEQFF
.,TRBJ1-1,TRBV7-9,CASSSRLLLTGENTEAFF
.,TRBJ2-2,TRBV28,CASSLWGQGVVSSGELFF
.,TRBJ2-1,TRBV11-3,CASSLDPAGRGGQFF
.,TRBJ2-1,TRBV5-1,CASSQTSGGYNEQFF
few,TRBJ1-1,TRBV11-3,CASSLARNTEAFF
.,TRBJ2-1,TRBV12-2,CASRLVAGTSYNEQFF
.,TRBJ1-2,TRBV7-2,CASSRDSSGDFGYTF
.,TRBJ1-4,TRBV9,CASSGRDSYEKLFF
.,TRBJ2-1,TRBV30,CAWSGEPLHEQFF
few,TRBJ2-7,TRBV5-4,CASSLEQEPTYEQYF
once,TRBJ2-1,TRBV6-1,CASSDRSGSSYNEQFF
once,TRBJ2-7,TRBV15,CATSRDKAAVTGEQYF
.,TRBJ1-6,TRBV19,CASRGSGTGGHSPLHF
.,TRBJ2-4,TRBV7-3,CASSAGTGGVGKNIQYF
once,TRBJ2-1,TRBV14,CASSQGVWAIGEQFF
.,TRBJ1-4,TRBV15,CATRTGRTPNEKLFF
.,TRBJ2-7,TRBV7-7,CASSTTDSGHEQYF
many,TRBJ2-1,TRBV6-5,CASSYPGGGNEQFF
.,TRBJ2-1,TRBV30,CAWSPAGRPVVKQFF
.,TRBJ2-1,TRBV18,CASSPFQGAGNNEQFF
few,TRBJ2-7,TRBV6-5,CASRGGAYEQYF
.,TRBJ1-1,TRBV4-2,CASSVTSSTEAFF
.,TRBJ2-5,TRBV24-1,CATSDPGTAEETQYF
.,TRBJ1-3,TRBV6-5,CASSYRGAYSGNTIYF
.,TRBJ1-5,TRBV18,CASSSDRDQPQHF
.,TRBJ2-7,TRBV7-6,CASSLVIRGKREFFHEQYF
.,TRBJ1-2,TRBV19,CASSIDSYVGYTF
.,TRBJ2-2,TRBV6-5,CASWSRGGTGELFF
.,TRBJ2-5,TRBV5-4,CALGTGQETQYF
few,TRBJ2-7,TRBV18,CASSLAGGPNEQYF
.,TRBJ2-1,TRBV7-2,CASSPGQGAREQFF
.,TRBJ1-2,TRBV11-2,CASSLPSRGQLYGYTF
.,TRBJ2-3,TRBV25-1,CASSAPGGSDTQYF
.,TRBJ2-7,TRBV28,CASSLDGRGYEQYF
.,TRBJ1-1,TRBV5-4,CASSWEGNTEAFF
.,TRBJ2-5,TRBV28,CASKGASSRSVQETQYF
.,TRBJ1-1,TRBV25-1,CASSTNRVATEAFF
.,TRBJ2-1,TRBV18,CASSPPGLAGANEQFF
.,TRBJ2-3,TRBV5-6,CASSLDLRDTQYF
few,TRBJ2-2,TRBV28,CASSTHGTRVGELFF
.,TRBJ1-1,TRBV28,CASSQGYTEAFF
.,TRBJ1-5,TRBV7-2,CASSQRTGFGQPQHF
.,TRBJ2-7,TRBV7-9,CASSRVLAGGSEQYF
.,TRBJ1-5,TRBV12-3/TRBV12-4,CATVGVSNQPQHF
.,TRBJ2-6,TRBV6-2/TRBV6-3,CASSYRGTGGLSGANVLTF
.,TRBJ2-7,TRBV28,CASSLSVFWAGRSYEQYF
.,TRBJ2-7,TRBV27,CASSLQGSVVNEQYF
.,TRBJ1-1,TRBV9,CASSVVVGLDTEAFF
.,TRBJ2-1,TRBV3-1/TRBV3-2,CASRRASGEQFF